This paragraph covers one T cell receptor (beta chain) sequence. Here immunoSEQ multiplex PCR was the method, and the copy in TCRdb shows in-frame clones only, minus some. The repertoire consists of just under 40,000 clones, with roughly 89% occurring once and the leading ten covering approximately 1.9%. This CDR3 region has 14 residues. Trimming stripped 1 base from V and 6 bases from J, with 12 bases between. Germline V CDR1 and CDR2: SEHNR, FQNEAQ (reference sequence). This entry is derived from a study of PD-L1 blockade in urothelial cancer. This chain joins TRBV7-9 and TRBJ1-2, with a tentative D call TRBD1 (6 bases). The material was PBMCs, obtained around atezolizumab (anti-PD-L1) treatment. This clonotype was sampled from a man aged 55 to 70 with urothelial cancer. Written as DNA, the CDR3 is TGTGCCAGCAGCTTAGGAGGGGCAGGGGATGGCTACACCTTC. It encodes CASSLGGAGDGYTF.